Below, one TCR beta chain is given with its context. Extraction of RNA preceded its reverse transcription into cDNA, which served as the sequencing template. Assay: immunoSEQ multiplex PCR; the TCRdb copy retains only in-frame clones and omits some. The repertoire consists of 200,000 to 250,000 clones, with around three fifths occurring once and the leading ten covering around 4.3%. The sample belongs to a study of CD8+ T cells in alopecia areata. Germline V gene lookup returns CDR1 SGHRS and CDR2 YFSETQ. The V gene end was trimmed by 5 bases and the J gene end by 2 bases; junction bases not matched to a gene: 9. The CDR3 runs to 15 residues. The treatment was: oral pan-JAK inhibitor, 5-10 mg twice daily.

V and J are TRBV5-1 and TRBJ2-5, with TRBD1 matching over 7 bases. The sequence came from a human donor with alopecia areata. The sequenced sample was CD4+ T cells sorted from blood, obtained at week 4, from a patient treated with tofacitinib. Here the CDR3 reads CASSRTTGDQETQYF. The CDR3 DNA reads as TGCGCCAGCAGTCGAACTACAGGGGATCAAGAGACCCAGTACTTC.